The 22 T cell receptor beta chains below were found in one sample sequenced in a study of regulatory T cells in long-lasting Graves disease. Construction of the TCR beta libraries employed iRepertoire HTBI primers in conjunction with Arm-PCR of CDR3 regions. Each CDR3 protein is one row after TCRdb ran MiXCR on the multiplex PCR reads. The profile shows 300,000 to 500,000 distinct CDR3 sequences, 20% of them singletons. Documented time point: persistent/refractory GD, antithyroid drugs over 5 years with positive TRAb. Making the TCR library involved RNA that had been extracted from PBMCs. The material sequenced was peripheral blood mononuclear cells (PBMCs), taken when the disease was refractory, from a patient treated with antithyroid drugs. Source of these receptors: a female donor with Graves disease.

This clonotype was counted at least ten times. The V gene is TRBV13, the J gene TRBJ1-1; D is unclear. Germline V gene sequence: CDR1 PRHDT, CDR2 FYEKMQ (reference sequence). This CDR3 contains 13 residues. Trimming removed 6 bases from V and 0 bases from J, with 8 bases in between. CDR3 sequence reads: CASRWGMNTEAFF. The CDR3 region has the DNA TGTGCCAGCAGATGGGGAATGAACACTGAAGCTTTCTTT.

V and J are TRBV15 and TRBJ1-2, with D possibly TRBD1 on 5 matching bases. The CDR3 totals 17 residues. V was pared by 8 bases and J by 5 bases, with 27 bases between. Germline CDR1 LNHNV, CDR2 YYDKDF (reference sequence). CDR3 bases: TGTGCCACCGGACCAGACCGTAGGACACGACAAAATTATGGCTACACCTTC. It specifies CATGPDRRTRQNYGYTF.

In the case of this clonotype: Possible read error: a much larger clone is one base away. The chain recombines TRBV28 with TRBJ1-2; 8 bases align to TRBD1. Germline V gives CDR1 MDHEN, CDR2 SYDVKM. The CDR3 has 14 amino acids. Trimming at V came to 8 bases and at J to 8 bases, leaving 13 bases not matched to a gene. In DNA, the CDR3 is TGTGCCAGCGGGCAACTGGACAGGGTGAAGGGCTACACCTTC. This translates into CASGQLDRVKGYTF.

At least ten counts were recorded for this clonotype. V is TRBV6-5 and J is TRBJ1-1; unclear D gene. Germline V gene lookup returns CDR1 MNHEY and CDR2 SVGAGI. V shed 2 bases and J shed 5 bases, with 9 bases lying between them. The CDR3 consists of 13 residues. The CDR3 region has the DNA TGTGCCAGCAGTTACCGGGAACAGACTGAAGCTTTCTTT. Amino acid sequence: CASSYREQTEAFF.

At least ten counts were recorded for this clonotype. This chain links TRBV6-5 with TRBJ2-7; 9 bases align to TRBD1. The trim removed 4 bases at V and 5 bases at J, leaving 12 bases unmatched. CDR1 is MNHEY, CDR2 SVGAGI, per germline. The CDR3 sequence is 16 residues long. The DNA for the CDR3 is TGTGCCAGCAGTTCCAACCCGGGACAGGGAGCTGACGAGCAGTACTTC. This encodes CASSSNPGQGADEQYF.

This clonotype was detected many times. The genes are TRBV6-2 or TRBV6-3 and TRBJ1-1, with D unresolved. There are 14 residues in the CDR3. Germline V CDR1 and CDR2: MNHEY, SVGEGT. The V end was cut by 6 bases, the J end by 3 bases, with 14 bases between. The CDR3 protein is CASRGTTVDTEAFF. CDR3 nucleotides: TGTGCCAGCAGAGGAACGACGGTGGACACTGAAGCTTTCTTT.

Ten or more counts support this clonotype. This rearrangement joins TRBV28 to TRBJ1-5; D not certain. Between the trimmed V and J ends, which lost 6 bases and 4 bases, there was a span of 16 bases. Germline V lookup: CDR1 MDHEN, CDR2 SYDVKM. This CDR3 contains 15 residues. CDR3 coding DNA: TGTGCCAGCAGAGTCCCGGACGCGAGAAATCAGCCCCAGCATTTT. Residues: CASRVPDARNQPQHF.

This chain joins TRBV6-1 and TRBJ2-7; 8 bases agree with TRBD1. This CDR3 is built from 13 residues. Germline CDR1 MNHNS, CDR2 SASEGT. The junction had 3 bases not matched to a gene; V was cut back by 5 bases and J by 3 bases. This chain's CDR3 is CASSPRGHYEQYF. The CDR3 DNA reads as TGTGCCAGCAGTCCCAGGGGGCACTACGAGCAGTACTTC.

This clonotype has a count of ten or more. This chain links TRBV10-3 with TRBJ1-1, with 8 nucleotides matching TRBD1. V was pared by 1 base and J by 1 base, with 14 bases of the junction left unmatched. Germline values: CDR1 ENHRY, CDR2 SYGVKD. The CDR3 is made up of 19 amino acids. The CDR3 region is CAISEWVVRQGARNTEAFF. The CDR3 nucleotides read TGTGCCATCAGTGAGTGGGTTGTGCGTCAGGGGGCTCGGAACACTGAAGCTTTCTTT.

This rearrangement joins TRBV28 to TRBJ1-3; no clear D gene. CDR3 size: 13 residues. Trimming shortened V by 5 bases and J by 4 bases, and 9 bases separated the two germline ends. The germline V gene has CDR1 MDHEN and CDR2 SYDVKM. CDR3 region: CASSPPVGNTIYF. Here the CDR3 DNA reads TGTGCCAGCAGTCCTCCGGTCGGAAACACCATATATTTT.

This clonotype was observed a handful of times. The chain combines TRBV24-1 with TRBJ2-7, with 8 bases matching TRBD1. The CDR3 has 14 amino acids. The trim removed 6 bases at V and 6 bases at J, leaving 9 bases unmatched. Germline loops: CDR1 KGHDR, CDR2 SFDVKD. The CDR3 sequence: CATSRAQGAGEQYF. DNA of the CDR3: TGTGCCACCAGTCGCGCCCAGGGGGCGGGCGAGCAGTACTTC.

This chain links TRBV6-5 with TRBJ2-2, with TRBD2 matching over 7 bases. This CDR3 has 15 residues. V lost 2 bases to trimming and J lost 1 base; unmatched junction nucleotides: 1. Per the germline V gene, CDR1 is MNHEY and CDR2 is SVGAGI. CDR3 in DNA: TGTGCCAGCAGTTACAAGCGGGGGAACACCGGGGAGCTGTTTTTT. Its translation is CASSYKRGNTGELFF.

This clonotype was counted between two and nine times. The chain joins TRBV6-1 to TRBJ1-5; 9 bases line up with TRBD1. Unmatched junction bases numbered 12, after V lost 2 bases and J lost 7 bases. Germline CDR1 is MNHNS and CDR2 is SASEGT. This CDR3 spans 17 amino acids. This CDR3 reads CASSENPGQGGLQPQHF. The CDR3, as DNA: TGTGCCAGCAGTGAAAATCCGGGACAGGGTGGTTTGCAGCCCCAGCATTTT.

CDR3 residues: CASSEANTGELFF. The CDR3 DNA reads TGTGCCAGCAGTGAAGCGAACACCGGGGAGCTGTTTTTT. The chain joins TRBV2 to TRBJ2-2; D is uncertain. Germline lookup yields CDR1 SNHLY and CDR2 FYNNEI. There are 13 residues in the CDR3. V was trimmed by 0 bases and J by 1 base, leaving 0 bases between them.

This clonotype turned up a few times. This chain joins TRBV10-1 and TRBJ2-3; 14 bases match TRBD2. Trimming at V came to 0 bases and at J to 1 base, leaving 6 bases not matched to a gene. Germline lookup yields CDR1 WNHNN and CDR2 SYGVQD (reference sequence). This CDR3 region has 19 residues. The CDR3 bases are TGCGCCAGCAGTGAGTCTAGACTAGCGGGAGGGCCGGGCACAGATACGCAGTATTTT. Translation: CASSESRLAGGPGTDTQYF.

This clonotype was detected ten times or more. V usage is TRBV27 and J usage is TRBJ2-5; 8 bases map to TRBD1. This CDR3 region has 17 residues. V gave up 6 bases and J gave up 0 bases; unmatched junction bases: 12. Germline CDR1 is MNHEY and CDR2 is SMNVEV (reference sequence). The CDR3 nucleotides are TGTGCCAGCAGCCCGTCCGGGACAGGATACGACCAAGAGACCCAGTACTTC. Protein sequence: CASSPSGTGYDQETQYF.

This clonotype was seen many times. This chain uses TRBV7-2 with TRBJ2-7, with 7 bases aligning to TRBD1. The CDR3 is 14 amino acids. Germline CDR1 and CDR2: SGHTA and FQGNSA. With V trimmed by 2 bases and J by 9 bases, 10 bases remained unmatched. The CDR3 sequence: CASSLPGQHPVQYF. CDR3 nucleotide sequence: TGTGCCAGCAGCTTACCGGGACAGCACCCTGTGCAGTACTTC. Supplemented by reference TRBV7-2 and TRBJ2-7, the full variable domain reads GAGVSQSPSNKVTEKGKDVELRCDPISGHTALYWYRQSLGQGLEFLIYFQGNSAPDKSGLPSDRFSAERTGGSVSTLTIQRTQQEDSAVYLCASSLPGQHPVQYFGPGTRLTVT.

The V gene is TRBV29-1, the J gene TRBJ2-7; 8 nucleotides match TRBD2. From germline, CDR1 is SQVTM and CDR2 ANQGSEA. V lost 1 base to trimming and J lost 4 bases; unmatched junction nucleotides: 9. The CDR3 contains 15 residues. Written as DNA, the CDR3 is TGCAGCGTTGAAGTCGGGGGACTAGGGGAGTACGAGCAGTACTTC. This sequence encodes CSVEVGGLGEYEQYF.

This clonotype was seen ten or more times. The rearrangement links TRBV12-5 to TRBJ1-4, with 9 bases identical to TRBD1. This CDR3 spans 16 amino acids. J was trimmed by 2 bases and V by 6 bases; bases with no gene match: 7. The germline V gene has CDR1 LGHNT and CDR2 FRNRAP. CDR3 nucleotide sequence: TGTGCTAGTGGGCTTGACAGGGGGGCGACTAATGAAAAACTGTTTTTT. Translation gives CASGLDRGATNEKLFF.

The chain uses TRBV11-2 and TRBJ2-5, with D perhaps matching TRBD2 (5 bases). V gave up 2 bases and J gave up 3 bases, with 13 bases separating them. The germline CDR1 and CDR2 sequences are SGHAT and FQNNGV. CDR3 size: 15 residues. The CDR3 DNA sequence: TGTGCCAGCAGCTTACGGGGTGGGATGAAAGAGACCCAGTACTTC. Translated: CASSLRGGMKETQYF.

This clonotype has just a few counts. V gene TRBV7-9 combines with J gene TRBJ1-1, with D perhaps TRBD1 (5 bases). CDR3 size: 13 residues. Germline loops: CDR1 SEHNR, CDR2 FQNEAQ (reference sequence). The V gene lost 0 bases and the J gene lost 11 bases, with 13 bases spanning the gap. CDR3 in DNA: TGTGCCAGCAGCTTAGCGCTGACAGACGGGGCTTTCTTT. Translated, it gives CASSLALTDGAFF.

The chain combines TRBV25-1 with TRBJ1-5; weak D call: TRBD1 (5 bases). The V end lost 6 bases, the J end lost 0 bases, and 15 bases lay between the germline ends. The CDR3 extends over 16 amino acids. Germline V gene data show CDR1 as MGHDK and CDR2 as SYGVNS. CDR3 region: CASSRGDRYSNQPQHF. The DNA of the CDR3 is TGTGCCAGCAGCCGGGGGGATCGGTATAGCAATCAGCCCCAGCATTTT.